This TCR beta chain was identified in a study of T cell responses to AZD1222 COVID-19 vaccine (dated by TCRdb to the early 2020s). With regard to the full study: A total of 233 trial participants underwent TCR sequencing, of whom about 210 received two doses of AZD1222 and some 25 received two doses of the MenACWY control vaccine. Trial participants were enrolled into age subgroups of 18-55, 56-69 and 70-plus years, which contained approximately 150, 28 and 58 TCR-sequenced participants, respectively.

The time point label of this sample denotes: about 28 days (+/-7) after the second vaccine dose. Per the publication, the treatment or condition label means: meningococcal conjugate vaccine given as trial control. Vaccinee samples came from UK trials COV001 and COV002, including a single-blind randomized controlled phase 2/3 trial of AZD1222 (ChAdOx1 nCoV-19) in healthy adults. Trial participant PBMC samples were collected at day 0 and day 28 after the second dose for TCRbeta chain sequencing. What the work shows at the level of the full study, not this receptor alone: Because no day 14 peak-response samples were available, repertoires were characterized only after the peak T cell response. Participants were mostly white British and included more females than males, and it was suggested by the authors that clonal diversity may have been underestimated. After two AZD1222 doses, both the breadth and the depth of spike-specific TCRs were significantly higher than at day 0 and than in MenACWY recipients. CD4 TCRs associated with the vaccine covered the entire spike protein, and the dominant responses were in regions 160-218 and 743-854. The 56-69-year group was small, and its depth increase did not reach significance, likely because of low power. Conclusions about previously exposed vaccinees are limited, since just five or six AZD1222 recipients were seropositive for SARS-CoV-2 at baseline. Reportedly, almost half of the unique spike-specific TCRs recognized epitopes lying outside the regions that are mutated in the B.1.351 and B.1.1.7 variants.

This clone turned up a few times. Its antigen specificity is not known. One base away there is no much larger clone; base qualities are not given. The germline V gene encodes CDR1 ENHRY and CDR2 SYGVKD. V and J lose 3 bases and 8 bases, and a span of 16 bases separates them. From cysteine to phenylalanine, the CDR3 is 14 amino acids long. Of the read, only the CDR3 DNA is kept; its 42 bases are in frame from base 1. The CDR3 regions of human TCRbeta chains were analyzed by immunosequencing. In the authors' own workflow: TCRs in the repertoires were compared against a reference library of SARS-CoV-2-specific TCRs that had been generated with the MIRA antigen-specificity platform. Breadth was defined as the fraction of unique TCRs that were SARS-CoV-2-associated, and depth was defined as the fraction of total T cells that were SARS-CoV-2-associated. Using the MIRA data, every spike-specific TCR was mapped to the spike region that the TCR reacted to and assigned to either a CD4 or a CD8 class. Log10-transformed breadth and depth values were compared by one-way ANOVA with Sidak's multiple comparisons tests. TCRdb re-hosts the immuneACCESS table, in-frame sequences only. Its copies lack some clones; in the studies checked, an unresolved V gene accounts for under half of them, and the cause for the rest is not known. That table furnishes V, J and clone size, whereas the DNA furnished D and trimming. The sample table lists about 120,000 clones, 90% of them with a count of one. The top ten clonotypes cover 4% to 5% of the sample.

The TCR originated in an adult who received the MenACWY meningococcal vaccine as a control. This chain is built from TRBV10-3 and TRBJ1-2; confidence is insufficient to name the D gene. The sequencing here drew on peripheral blood, taken 28 days after the second dose of the MenACWY control vaccine. The CDR3: CAISDIQKRGGYTF. The sequenced DNA is TGTGCCATCAGTGATATCCAGAAACGAGGGGGCTACACCTTC.